Listed here are 24 T cell receptor beta chains from one sample, sequenced in a study of CD8+ T cells in alopecia areata. Extracted RNA was reverse transcribed, and the resulting cDNA served as sequencing template. Measured with immunoSEQ multiplex PCR; TCRdb has only the in-frame clones, and not every one. The data show some 51,000 clones, almost 97% seen once. Sample: CD8+ T cells sorted from blood, taken at week 0. All receptors come from a human donor with alopecia areata.

The chain joins TRBV11-2 to TRBJ2-7, with TRBD1 matching over 8 bases. J lost 2 bases, V lost 5 bases, and 8 bases had no gene match. CDR3 size: 15 residues. Germline V gives CDR1 SGHAT, CDR2 FQNNGV. The CDR3 nucleotides read TGTGCCAGCAGCCCGAGGGACAGGTTTACCTACGAGCAGTACTTC. Translation gives CASSPRDRFTYEQYF.

V gene TRBV5-6 combines with J gene TRBJ2-7, with TRBD2 matching over 9 bases. Germline CDR1 and CDR2: SGHDT and YYEEEE. The junction had 9 bases not matched to a gene; V was cut back by 3 bases and J by 2 bases. The CDR3 spans 16 residues. The chain's CDR3 is CASSSETSGATYEQYF. In DNA, the CDR3 is TGTGCCAGCAGCTCTGAGACTAGCGGTGCGACCTACGAGCAGTACTTC.

This clone was counted a single time. The rearrangement joins TRBV27 to TRBJ1-4; D call uncertain. Per germline, CDR1 MNHEY and CDR2 SMNVEV (reference sequence). The CDR3 is made up of 12 amino acids. V was pared by 8 bases and J by 4 bases, with 8 bases between. The DNA for the CDR3 is TGTGCCAGCTCGGTGGATAATGAAAAACTGTTTTTT. Residues: CASSVDNEKLFF.

This clone was counted a single time. The V call is TRBV6-1, the J call TRBJ2-6; D ambiguous. The CDR3 has 16 amino acids. V was shortened by 4 bases and J by 1 base, with 11 bases between the two germline ends. Germline CDR1 and CDR2: MNHNS and SASEGT. The CDR3 is CASSVSQRSGANVLTF. CDR3 in DNA: TGTGCCAGCAGTGTCTCACAGAGATCTGGGGCCAACGTCCTGACTTTC.

The gene calls are TRBV25-1 and TRBJ2-7; tentatively, D is TRBD1 (7 bases). The CDR3 runs to 14 residues. Germline V gives CDR1 MGHDK, CDR2 SYGVNS. Trimming stripped 3 bases from V and 2 bases from J, with 11 bases between. CDR3 in amino acids: CASSDSRGAYEQYF. CDR3 nucleotide sequence: TGTGCCAGCAGTGACTCCAGGGGGGCCTACGAGCAGTACTTC.

V and J are TRBV7-9 and TRBJ2-1, with 8 bases fitting TRBD2. Losses at the gene ends were 5 bases for V and 8 bases for J; bases not matched to a gene: 17. CDR3 length equals 17 residues. The germline CDR1 and CDR2 sequences are SEHNR and FQNEAQ (reference sequence). The DNA for the CDR3 is TGTGCCAGCAGCACCCGTGTGGCGGGGGGCCAAATATATGAGCAGTTCTTC. Translation: CASSTRVAGGQIYEQFF.

The V and J genes are TRBV6-5 and TRBJ2-1; D is perhaps TRBD2 (5 bases). Germline V lookup: CDR1 MNHEY, CDR2 SVGAGI. This CDR3 region has 13 residues. V lost 5 bases and J lost 5, with 10 bases in between. The CDR3 here is CASSAGDNNEQFF. Here the CDR3 DNA reads TGTGCCAGCAGTGCGGGCGACAACAATGAGCAGTTCTTC.

The chain has TRBV19 and TRBJ1-2; TRBD1 matches 12 bases. Germline CDR1 and CDR2: LNHDA and SQIVND (reference sequence). V lost 8 bases, J lost 3 bases, and 10 bases stayed unmatched. This CDR3 region has 16 residues. Here the CDR3 reads CASSLGTGGSDYGYTF. The DNA of the CDR3 is TGTGCCAGTTCCTTGGGGACAGGGGGCTCTGACTATGGCTACACCTTC.

The V and J genes are TRBV7-9 and TRBJ2-5; the D gene is possibly TRBD1 (6 bases). V lost 7 bases and J lost 10, with 13 bases in between. The CDR3 is made up of 11 amino acids. Germline CDR1 and CDR2: SEHNR and FQNEAQ (reference sequence). CDR3 coding DNA: TGTGCCAGCACCTTTAAGGGGGACCAGTACTTC. Its translation: CASTFKGDQYF.

The rearrangement links TRBV7-9 to TRBJ2-1, with D uncertain. The germline gives CDR1 SEHNR, CDR2 FQNEAQ (reference sequence). Trimming removed 3 bases at V and 0 bases at J, with 9 bases between. The CDR3 covers 15 residues. In DNA form, the CDR3 reads TGTGCCAGCAGCTTGCAACAGAGCTCCTACAATGAGCAGTTCTTC. This sequence encodes CASSLQQSSYNEQFF.

The chain uses TRBV4-3 and TRBJ2-5; the D gene is possibly TRBD2 (6 bases). The V end was cut by 0 bases, the J end by 4 bases, with 12 bases between. CDR3 length equals 15 residues. CDR1 and CDR2 from the germline V gene are LGHNA and YSLEER. The CDR3 region has the DNA TGCGCCAGCAGCCAAGAGCGGGGCTTGGGAGAGACCCAGTACTTC. Its protein product is CASSQERGLGETQYF.

This clone was counted once. The DNA for the CDR3 is TGTGCCAGCAGCTTGGATATTCCCTACGAGCAGTACTTC. Translated: CASSLDIPYEQYF. The genes are TRBV5-6 and TRBJ2-7; D gene ambiguous. V shed 0 bases and J shed 2 bases, with 6 bases lying between them. The germline V gene encodes CDR1 SGHDT and CDR2 YYEEEE. The CDR3 consists of 13 residues. Full variable domain (outside the CDR3, taken from reference TRBV5-6 and TRBJ2-7): DAGVTQSPTHLIKTRGQQVTLRCSPKSGHDTVSWYQQALGQGPQFIFQYYEEEERQRGNFPDRFSGHQFPNYSSELNVNALLLGDSALYLCASSLDIPYEQYFGPGTRLTVT.

This rearrangement joins TRBV27 to TRBJ2-2; TRBD2 matches at 7 bases. V gave up 7 bases and J gave up 5 bases; unmatched junction bases: 10. This CDR3 is built from 15 residues. Germline CDR1 is MNHEY and CDR2 is SMNVEV (reference sequence). In DNA, the CDR3 is TGTGCCAGCACCCTCGTGGGGGGGGGTACCGGGGAGCTGTTTTTT. Its translation is CASTLVGGGTGELFF.

The rearrangement links TRBV6-6 to TRBJ1-2; 8 nucleotides align to TRBD1. The CDR3 extends over 15 amino acids. The germline CDR1 and CDR2 sequences are MNHNY and SVGAGI (reference sequence). J was trimmed by 2 bases and V by 5 bases; bases with no gene match: 7. As DNA, the CDR3 is TGTGCCAGCAGTGACACCGGGACAGGAAACTATGGCTACACCTTC. As protein: CASSDTGTGNYGYTF.

The chain has TRBV7-5 and TRBJ2-1; TRBD2 is taken as the D call from the table, unchecked against the DNA. TRBV7-5 is a recognized pseudogene. This CDR3 is built from 15 residues. CDR3 residues: CASSLTGGEYNEQFF. The CDR3 DNA is TGTGCCAGCAGCTTAACTGGGGGGGAATACAATGAGCAGTTCTTC.

The chain has TRBV12-5 and TRBJ2-1; TRBD2 might be the D (5 bases). The CDR3 consists of 19 residues. V was trimmed by 1 base and J by 1 base, leaving 20 bases between them. Germline V lookup: CDR1 LGHNT, CDR2 FRNRAP. The CDR3 nucleotides read TGTGCTAGTGGTTTGGATCCTCCAGACCTTGGCGGGTCCTACAATGAGCAGTTCTTC. Its protein is CASGLDPPDLGGSYNEQFF.

The CDR3 DNA sequence: TGTGCCAGCCTAACGGGGGGCTCCTACGAGCAGTACTTC. Translation gives CASLTGGSYEQYF. The rearrangement links TRBV2 to TRBJ2-7; the match to TRBD2 covers 7 bases. CDR1 is SNHLY, CDR2 FYNNEI, per germline. With 8 bases clipped from V and 0 bases from J, the junction kept 4 bases outside the gene matches. The CDR3 is 13 residues long.

This chain links TRBV27 with TRBJ1-6; 7 bases line up with TRBD1. This CDR3 has 16 residues. Looked up from germline, CDR1 is MNHEY and CDR2 is SMNVEV (reference sequence). V gave up 5 bases and J gave up 7 bases; unmatched junction bases: 11. CDR3 nucleotide sequence: TGTGCCAGCAGTCAACTATTGACAGGGAGGAATTCACCCCTCCACTTT. Amino acids: CASSQLLTGRNSPLHF.

V is TRBV15 and J is TRBJ1-3; possible D gene TRBD1, 6 bases. Germline V gives CDR1 LNHNV, CDR2 YYDKDF (reference sequence). There are 17 residues in the CDR3. Trimming cost V 0 bases and J 2 bases, with 14 bases left between them. The CDR3 region has the DNA TGTGCCACCAGCAGAGAACTCAGGGGTAGTGCTGGAAACACCATATATTTT. Protein product: CATSRELRGSAGNTIYF.

The chain is built from TRBV25-1 and TRBJ2-7; TRBD2 aligns across 8 bases. CDR1 and CDR2 (germline): MGHDK, SYGVNS. The CDR3 is 14 amino acids. After removal of 2 bases from V and 5 bases from J, the junction contained 5 bases not matched to a gene. The CDR3 reads CASSEGRGADEQYF. The CDR3 DNA reads TGTGCCAGCAGTGAAGGGCGGGGGGCGGACGAGCAGTACTTC.

V usage is TRBV27 and J usage is TRBJ1-6; TRBD1 might be the D (6 bases). Germline V gives CDR1 MNHEY, CDR2 SMNVEV (reference sequence). There are 17 residues in the CDR3. V was cut by 5 bases and J by 0 bases, with 14 bases left in between. CDR3: CASSPRTASSYNSPLHF. The DNA for the CDR3 is TGTGCCAGCAGTCCTAGGACAGCGAGCTCCTATAATTCACCCCTCCACTTT.

This rearrangement joins TRBV6-1 to TRBJ2-1, with TRBD2 matching 7 bases. V lost 5 bases, J lost 2 bases, and 9 bases stayed unmatched. CDR3 length equals 16 residues. From germline, CDR1 is MNHNS and CDR2 SASEGT. The CDR3 DNA follows: TGTGCCAGCAGTAAAGACGAGGGACTACCCTACAATGAGCAGTTCTTC. This codes for CASSKDEGLPYNEQFF.

The gene calls are TRBV11-1 and TRBJ2-3; a possible D gene is TRBD1 (5 bases). Trimming left V 3 bases short and J 4 bases short, with 17 bases between. CDR3 length equals 16 residues. CDR1 and CDR2 (germline): SGHAT, FQDESV (reference sequence). The CDR3 coding sequence is TGTGCCAGCAGCTTTTCCGACAGATGGACGGCAGATACGCAGTATTTT. Amino acids: CASSFSDRWTADTQYF.

V usage is TRBV7-9 and J usage is TRBJ2-3, with 15 positions matching TRBD2. V shed 1 base, J shed 2 bases, and the junction held 7 bases outside the gene matches. The germline V gene has CDR1 SEHNR and CDR2 FQNEAQ (reference sequence). The CDR3 totals 19 residues. CDR3 nucleotides: TGTGCCAGCAGCTTAGGCCCGGGACTAGCGGGGGGATCCACAGATACGCAGTATTTT. It encodes CASSLGPGLAGGSTDTQYF.